This T cell receptor (beta chain) was found in a study of CD4+ T cells in melanoma. Germline lookup yields CDR1 MDHEN and CDR2 SYDVKM. V lost 3 bases, J lost 14 bases, and 10 bases stayed unmatched. This CDR3 contains 13 residues. With regard to this clone: The antigen remains unidentified.

This table comes from immunoSEQ multiplex PCR, and its TCRdb copy is limited to in-frame clones, with some not included. The table lists about 110,000 clones, approximately 90% of them singletons. Study-level points and caveats: CD8+ T cell, macrophage and B cell function reportedly correlated with neoantigen-specific CD4+ T cells.

The chain couples TRBV28 to TRBJ2-4; 7 positions match TRBD1. The sequenced sample consisted of peripheral blood. This clonotype was obtained from a human donor with melanoma. CDR3 amino acids: CASSFAGGHFEYF. CDR3 nucleotides: TGTGCCAGCAGTTTTGCAGGGGGTCATTTCGAGTACTTC.